This T cell receptor beta chain was recorded in a study of blood T cell repertoires in COVID-19. Across the whole study: T cells, B-cell-depleted T cells, or PBMCs provided the cDNA or gDNA that served as material.

Many counts were recorded for this clone. The cohort comprised adults aged about 18 to 100 years residing in about 25 US areas. In the original processing: Scientists estimated how many nucleated cells there were by amplifying reference gene primers. The table came from immunoSEQ multiplex PCR; TCRdb's copy has only in-frame clones and leaves some out. V and J calls and clone size are given by that table; D and trimming were obtained from the DNA. Found here are around 220,000 clones, 80% of them singletons; the top ten hold 6.5% to 9%. Between the trimmed V and J ends, which lost 6 bases and 7 bases, there was a span of 11 bases. The CDR3 contains 12 residues. Germline V gives CDR1 SGHAT, CDR2 FQDESV (reference sequence).

This receptor was identified in a middle-aged woman with acute COVID-19. The sample was PBMCs or T cells enriched from blood (not recorded which). The V gene is TRBV11-1, the J gene TRBJ2-3; D is undetermined. The CDR3: CASRNSQYTQYF. DNA for the CDR3: TGTGCCAGCAGGAACTCCCAATATACGCAGTATTTT.